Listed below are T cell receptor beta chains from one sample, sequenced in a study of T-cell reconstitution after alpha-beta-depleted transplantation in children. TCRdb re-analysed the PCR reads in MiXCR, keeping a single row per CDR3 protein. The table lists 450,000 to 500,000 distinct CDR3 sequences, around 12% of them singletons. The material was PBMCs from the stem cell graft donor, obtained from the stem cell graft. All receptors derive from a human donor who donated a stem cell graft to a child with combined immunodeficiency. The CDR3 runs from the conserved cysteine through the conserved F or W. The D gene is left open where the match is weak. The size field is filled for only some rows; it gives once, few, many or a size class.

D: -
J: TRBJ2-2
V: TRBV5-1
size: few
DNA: TGCGCCAGCAGTGATCAGGGAATGACCGGGGAGCTGTTTTTT
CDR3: CASSDQGMTGELFF

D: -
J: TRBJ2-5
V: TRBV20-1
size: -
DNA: TGCAGTGCTAGAGATCGAGGGCCTAGCAGGTACCAAGAGACCCAGTACTTC
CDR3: CSARDRGPSRYQETQYF

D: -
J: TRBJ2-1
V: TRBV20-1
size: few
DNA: TGCAGTGCTCCCCCCGGAGGGAGCTCCTACAATGAGCAGTTCTTC
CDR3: CSAPPGGSSYNEQFF

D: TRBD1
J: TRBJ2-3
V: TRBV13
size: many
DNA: TGTGCCAGCAGCAGCCGGGACAGCCGGGACCTAGCCACAGATACGCAGTATTTT
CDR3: CASSSRDSRDLATDTQYF

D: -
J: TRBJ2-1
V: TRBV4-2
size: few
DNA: TGTGCCAGCAGCCAAGTTCTTCGACAGGAACTATATACGTGGAAGGACAATGAGCAGTTCTTC
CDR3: CASSQVLRQELYTWKDNEQFF

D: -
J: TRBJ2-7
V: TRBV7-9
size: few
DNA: TGTGCCAGCAGCCGTAAACCAAGTGTGCGGGAGCAGTACTTC
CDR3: CASSRKPSVREQYF

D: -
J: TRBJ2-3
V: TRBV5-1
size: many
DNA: TGCGCCAGCAGCTTGGTTCCGGGGACGGCAGATACGCAGTATTTT
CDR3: CASSLVPGTADTQYF

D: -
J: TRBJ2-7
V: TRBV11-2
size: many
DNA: TGTGCCAGCAGCTTAGATTACGTGTCGGGAGAGTTTGACGAGCAGTACTTC
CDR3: CASSLDYVSGEFDEQYF

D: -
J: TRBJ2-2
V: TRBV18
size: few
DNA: TGTGCCAGCTCACCACGTCCGGGGGCCAGTCCGAACACCGGGGAGCTGTTTTTT
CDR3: CASSPRPGASPNTGELFF

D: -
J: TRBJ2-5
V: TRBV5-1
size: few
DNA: TGCGCCAGCAGCATGAGGGCACTAGAGACCCAGTACTTC
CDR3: CASSMRALETQYF

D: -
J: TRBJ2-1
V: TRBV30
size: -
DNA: TGTGCCTGGAGTATTACCCTGACTTCTTTCTTC
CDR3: CAWSITLTSFF

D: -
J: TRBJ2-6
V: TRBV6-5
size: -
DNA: TGTGCCAGCAGTTACGGTCCGTCGCTCTCTGGGGCCAACGTCCTGACTTTC
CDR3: CASSYGPSLSGANVLTF

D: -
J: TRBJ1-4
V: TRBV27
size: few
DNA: TGTGCCAGCAGTGACCCCGCAGGATCAAATGAAAAACTGTTTTTT
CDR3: CASSDPAGSNEKLFF

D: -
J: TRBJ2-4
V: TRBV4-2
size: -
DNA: TGTGCCAGCAGCCTCCAATCGGGGGTGGCCAAAAACATTCAGTACTTC
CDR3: CASSLQSGVAKNIQYF

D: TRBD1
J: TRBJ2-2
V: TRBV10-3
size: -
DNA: TGTGCCATCAGTGAGATCTGGGACAGGGTGGAGAAGCTGTTTTTT
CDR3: CAISEIWDRVEKLFF

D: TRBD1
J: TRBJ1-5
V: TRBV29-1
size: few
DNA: TGCAGCGTCTCAAGCCTGACAGGGGCCCCAACGTATAGCAATCAGCCCCAGCATTTT
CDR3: CSVSSLTGAPTYSNQPQHF

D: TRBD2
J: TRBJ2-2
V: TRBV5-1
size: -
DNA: TGCGCCAGCAGCTTGGTTCTAGCGGGAGGAAACACCGGGGAGCTGTTTTTT
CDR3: CASSLVLAGGNTGELFF

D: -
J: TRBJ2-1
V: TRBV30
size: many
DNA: TGTGCCTGGATACGTGGGGTCTACCGTGGACCGCGGTCCTACAATGAGCAGTTCTTC
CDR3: CAWIRGVYRGPRSYNEQFF

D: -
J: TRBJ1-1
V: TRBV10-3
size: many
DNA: TGTGCCATCAGTCCCGGACGGCTGAACACTGAAGCTTTCTTT
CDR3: CAISPGRLNTEAFF

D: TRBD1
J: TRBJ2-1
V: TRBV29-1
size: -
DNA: TGCAGCGTTATAAAAACAGGGGGCAATGAGCAGTTCTTC
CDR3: CSVIKTGGNEQFF

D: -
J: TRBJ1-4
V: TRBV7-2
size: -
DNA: TGTGCCAGCAGCTTAGTGGGGGATGAAAAACTGTTTTTT
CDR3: CASSLVGDEKLFF

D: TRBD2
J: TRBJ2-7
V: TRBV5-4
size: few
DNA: TGTGCCAGCAGCTCAGCGGGGGGAGGCTACGAGCAGTACTTC
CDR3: CASSSAGGGYEQYF

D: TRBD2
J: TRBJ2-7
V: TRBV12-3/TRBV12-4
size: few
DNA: TGTGCCAGCAGTTTGAAGGCGGGAGGCCTCCAGTACTTC
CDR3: CASSLKAGGLQYF

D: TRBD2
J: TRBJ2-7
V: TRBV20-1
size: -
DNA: TGCAGTGCGAGGCTAGCGGGAGCCGTTTACGAGCAGTACTTC
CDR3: CSARLAGAVYEQYF

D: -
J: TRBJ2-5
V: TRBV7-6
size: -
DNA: TGTGCCAGCAGCTTACTGGGTTGGGGATTAGAGACCCAGTACTTC
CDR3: CASSLLGWGLETQYF

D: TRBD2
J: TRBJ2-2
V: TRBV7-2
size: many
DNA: TGTGCCAGCAGCTTAGTTAGCGGGGCGAACACCGGGGAGCTGTTTTTT
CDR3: CASSLVSGANTGELFF

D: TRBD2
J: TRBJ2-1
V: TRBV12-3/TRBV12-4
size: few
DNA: TGTGCCAGCACCCCCGGGACTAGTCTGTTCTTC
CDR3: CASTPGTSLFF

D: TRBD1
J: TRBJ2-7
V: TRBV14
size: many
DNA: TGTGCCAGCAGCCCTAATGACAGGGGATTATCATACGAGCAGTACTTC
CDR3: CASSPNDRGLSYEQYF

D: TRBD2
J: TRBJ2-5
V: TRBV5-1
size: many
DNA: TGCGCCAGCAGCTTCGTCCCTAGCGGGATTCTAGAGACCCAGTACTTC
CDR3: CASSFVPSGILETQYF

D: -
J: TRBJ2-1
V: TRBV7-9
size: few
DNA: TGTGCCAGCAGCTTACCGGGTCCCTATGATGAGCAGTTCTTC
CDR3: CASSLPGPYDEQFF

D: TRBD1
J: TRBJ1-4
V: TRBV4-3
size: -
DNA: TGCGCCAGCAGCCCGGAGGCAGGGGGCGCGGTCCCTGCTGAAAAACTGTTTTTT
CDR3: CASSPEAGGAVPAEKLFF

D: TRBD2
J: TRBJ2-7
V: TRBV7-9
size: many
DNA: TGTGCCAGCAGCGTACTAGCGGGTCGCTACGAGCAGTACTTC
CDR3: CASSVLAGRYEQYF

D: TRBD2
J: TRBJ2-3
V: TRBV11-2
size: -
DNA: TGTGCCAGCAGCTCCGCTGCGGGGGGGGCCCCGAGCACAGATACGCAGTATTTT
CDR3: CASSSAAGGAPSTDTQYF

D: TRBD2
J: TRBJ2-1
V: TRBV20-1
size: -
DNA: TGCAGCACGATACCCGGGACTAGCGCCCAGAATGAGCAGTTCTTC
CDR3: CSTIPGTSAQNEQFF

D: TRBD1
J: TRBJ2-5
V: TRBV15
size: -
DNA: TGTGCCACCAGCAGGGGACAGTGGCAAACCATCAAGTACTTC
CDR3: CATSRGQWQTIKYF

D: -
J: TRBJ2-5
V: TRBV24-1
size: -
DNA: TGTGCCCCAGCCATCCGGGGCCACAGGCGACGGGGGGAGACCCAGTACTTC
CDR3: CAPAIRGHRRRGETQYF

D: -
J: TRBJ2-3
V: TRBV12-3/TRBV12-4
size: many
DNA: TGTGCCAGCAGTTTAGTGGCAGGGAGGGATACGCAGTATTTT
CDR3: CASSLVAGRDTQYF

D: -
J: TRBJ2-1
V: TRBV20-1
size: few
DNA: TGCAGTGTAGGGGGGGGAGTTAGGGGCGATGAGCAGTTCTTC
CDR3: CSVGGGVRGDEQFF

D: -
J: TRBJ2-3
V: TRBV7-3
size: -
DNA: TGTGCCAGCAGCCCGATTCAGGGTATAGATACGCAGTATTTT
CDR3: CASSPIQGIDTQYF

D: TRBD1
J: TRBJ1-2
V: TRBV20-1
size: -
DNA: TGCAGTGCCCCCCCCGAGACAGGGTATGGCTACACCTTC
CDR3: CSAPPETGYGYTF

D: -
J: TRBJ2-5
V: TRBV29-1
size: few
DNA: TGCAGCGTTGATCGGGGGCGCCAAGAGACCCAGTACTTC
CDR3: CSVDRGRQETQYF

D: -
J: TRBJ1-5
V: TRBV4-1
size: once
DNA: TGCGCCAGCAGCCCCGAGGCAGGGGACAATCAGCCCCAGCATTTT
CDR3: CASSPEAGDNQPQHF

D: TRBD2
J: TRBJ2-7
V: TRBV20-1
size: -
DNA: TGCAGTGCTAGAGATTTGCTAGCGGGGAAAACCTACGAGCAGTACTTC
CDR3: CSARDLLAGKTYEQYF